This TCR beta chain stems from a study of T cell responses to AZD1222 COVID-19 vaccine. J lost 4 bases, V lost 4 bases, and 11 bases had no gene match. This CDR3 comprises 17 residues. Germline loops: CDR1 SGHNT, CDR2 YYREEE (reference sequence). Profiling relied on immunoSEQ multiplex PCR, and the TCRdb table lists in-frame clones only, not all of them. The sample consists of 150,000 to 200,000 clones, approximately 94% of them appearing once. The count of this clone is one. Antigen specificity is unknown. Study-wide findings and caveats: Only 5 or 6 people who got AZD1222 tested seropositive at baseline. There were mostly white British donors and more females than males, and clonal diversity was possibly underestimated. Unmutated variant regions reportedly attract nearly half of all spike-specific TCRs. Spike was spanned by vaccine-associated CD4 TCRs, with dominance at 160-218 and 743-854.

This receptor was taken from an adult in good health. The material was peripheral blood, obtained on day 0 of AZD1222 vaccination. This chain links TRBV5-4 with TRBJ1-6, with 7 bases matching TRBD1. CDR3 loop: CASSDRQGRAYNSPLHF. The DNA for the CDR3 is TGTGCCAGCAGCGACCGACAGGGAAGGGCTTATAATTCACCCCTCCACTTT.